A single sample gave rise to the 21 T cell receptor beta chains below, sequenced in a study of T cell changes during pregnancy in multiple sclerosis. Libraries were prepared by immunoSEQ multiplex PCR; TCRdb keeps only in-frame clonotypes and omits some of them. The sample has 35,000 to 50,000 clones, nearly 90% seen once; the top ten hold more than 0.6%. The specimen was CD4+ T cells from peripheral blood mononuclear cells, collected in the first trimester of pregnancy. Receptor source: a female donor with multiple sclerosis, enrolled in a pregnancy study.

The rearrangement joins TRBV7-6 to TRBJ2-1; D ambiguous. V was clipped by 1 base and J by 10 bases, with 8 bases between them. The CDR3 contains 12 residues. Germline V gives CDR1 SGHVS, CDR2 FNYEAQ. The DNA for the CDR3 is TGTGCCAGCAGCTTAGGGTCCCGGGAGCAGTTCTTC. This gives the protein CASSLGSREQFF.

The V and J genes are TRBV10-3 and TRBJ2-7, with 9 bases that match TRBD1. The CDR3 consists of 14 residues. The ends lost 6 bases at V and 7 bases at J; junction bases unmatched: 10. The germline gives CDR1 ENHRY, CDR2 SYGVKD. CDR3: CAISQDRGVGEQYF. CDR3 bases: TGTGCCATCAGCCAGGACAGGGGAGTCGGAGAGCAGTACTTC.

This chain connects TRBV19 to TRBJ1-2; a weak D match, TRBD1 (5 bases). Germline V gene data show CDR1 as LNHDA and CDR2 as SQIVND (reference sequence). This CDR3 is 12 amino acids long. Trimming removed 5 bases from V and 7 bases from J, with 11 bases in between. This CDR3 reads CASSFPRVGYTF. In DNA, the CDR3 is TGTGCCAGTAGTTTTCCCAGGGTTGGCTACACCTTC.

The CDR3 bases are TGTGCCATCAGTGAGTCGAGCCGTACCTACACCTTC. Its translation: CAISESSRTYTF. J is TRBJ1-2 and V is TRBV10-3; D unresolved. Germline V lookup: CDR1 ENHRY, CDR2 SYGVKD. Trimming removed 0 bases at V and 10 bases at J, with 9 bases between. The CDR3 sequence is 12 residues long.

The J gene is TRBJ1-5, the V gene TRBV28; the match to TRBD1 covers 8 bases. CDR1 MDHEN and CDR2 SYDVKM come from the germline V gene. V shed 3 bases, J shed 0 bases, and the junction held 10 bases outside the gene matches. The CDR3 runs 18 residues. This chain's CDR3 is CASSFFGTGVYSNQPQHF. The CDR3 nucleotides are TGTGCCAGCAGTTTTTTCGGGACAGGCGTTTATAGCAATCAGCCCCAGCATTTT.

The CDR3 is CASSPGLAGDTQYF. The DNA for the CDR3 is TGTGCCAGCAGCCCTGGACTAGCGGGAGATACGCAGTATTTT. The chain carries TRBV14 and TRBJ2-3; 11 bases agree with TRBD2. The junction had 2 bases not matched to a gene; V was cut back by 4 bases and J by 5 bases. CDR3 length: 14 amino acids. Germline V gene lookup returns CDR1 SGHDN and CDR2 FVKESK.

This clone was seen just once. The chain combines TRBV5-1 with TRBJ2-5; 7 nucleotides match TRBD2. With V trimmed by 1 base and J by 5 bases, 5 bases remained unmatched. Germline V CDR1 and CDR2: SGHRS, YFSETQ. This CDR3 has 14 residues. The CDR3 spells CASSLQGAGETQYF. The DNA for the CDR3 is TGCGCCAGCAGCTTGCAGGGAGCGGGGGAGACCCAGTACTTC.

Details on this clone: The junction departs from germline at one end; a sequencing error may be responsible. CDR3 amino acids: CATSRDVSRITF. The CDR3 DNA reads as TGTGCCACCAGCAGAGATGTATCTAGGATTACCTTT. This chain uses TRBV15 with TRBJ1-1; D gene uncertain. The CDR3 has 12 residues. The germline gives CDR1 LNHNV, CDR2 YYDKDF (reference sequence).

This rearrangement joins TRBV7-2 to TRBJ2-2; the match to TRBD2 covers 11 bases. The trim removed 2 bases at V and 4 bases at J, leaving 3 bases unmatched. The germline CDR1 and CDR2 sequences are SGHTA and FQGNSA. This CDR3 has 16 residues. The CDR3 bases are TGTGCCAGCAGCTTATTAGCGGGAGGGCCCACCGGGGAGCTGTTTTTT. It codes for CASSLLAGGPTGELFF.

To note about this clone: At one end the junction does not follow the germline gene, possibly because of a read error. The rearrangement uses TRBV7-7 and TRBJ2-2; D might be TRBD2 (5 bases). Germline CDR1 SSHAT, CDR2 FNYEAQ (reference sequence). The CDR3 extends over 14 amino acids. CDR3 amino acids: CASSRAGRTGELFF. The CDR3 DNA sequence: TGTGCTAGCAGCCGGGCGGGTCGCACCGGGGAGCTGTTTTTT.

The chain carries TRBV5-1 and TRBJ2-7; 8 nucleotides agree with TRBD2. The CDR3 extends over 16 amino acids. V lost 1 base to trimming and J lost 1 base; unmatched junction nucleotides: 7. The germline CDR1 and CDR2 sequences are SGHRS and YFSETQ. The DNA for the CDR3 is TGCGCCAGCAGCTTGTCGTCGGGAGGGATATCCTACGAGCAGTACTTC. Residues: CASSLSSGGISYEQYF.

The chain has TRBV28 and TRBJ2-7; tentative D call: TRBD2 (6 bases). Germline V gene data show CDR1 as MDHEN and CDR2 as SYDVKM. V was shortened by 6 bases and J by 0 bases, with 18 bases between the two germline ends. The CDR3 is 16 amino acids. CDR3 sequence (DNA): TGTGCCAGCAGCCCGACCCTGGGAGGCCTCTCCTACGAGCAGTACTTC. It yields the protein CASSPTLGGLSYEQYF.

The V and J genes are TRBV2 and TRBJ1-2, with 8 bases lining up with TRBD1. The J segment lost 4 bases and the V segment lost 3 bases, leaving 1 base of the junction unmatched. CDR3 size: 13 residues. Germline V gives CDR1 SNHLY, CDR2 FYNNEI. For the CDR3, the DNA is TGTGCCAGCAGTGAGGACAGGGTCTATGGCTACACCTTC. The encoded protein is CASSEDRVYGYTF. Using reference TRBV2 and TRBJ1-2 for the parts outside the CDR3, the full variable domain is EPEVTQTPSHQVTQMGQEVILRCVPISNHLYFYWYRQILGQKVEFLVSFYNNEISEKSEIFDDQFSVERPDGSNFTLKIRSTKLEDSAMYFCASSEDRVYGYTFGSGTRLTVV.

The rearrangement links TRBV5-6 to TRBJ2-3, with 11 nucleotides matching TRBD1. CDR3 length: 15 residues. V trimming: 3 bases; J trimming: 1 base; junction bases outside the gene matches: 1. CDR1 is SGHDT and CDR2 is YYEEEE in the germline V gene. In nucleotides, the CDR3 is TGTGCCAGCAGCTGGGGACAGGGGGGCACAGATACGCAGTATTTT. Residues: CASSWGQGGTDTQYF.

The chain employs TRBV29-1 and TRBJ1-2; D uncertain. Germline lookup yields CDR1 SQVTM and CDR2 ANQGSEA. V was clipped by 3 bases and J by 10 bases, with 6 bases between them. The CDR3 has 9 amino acids. The CDR3 region has the DNA TGCAGCGTTGACGAGGACTACACCTTC. It is translated as CSVDEDYTF.

The gene calls are TRBV23-1 and TRBJ2-7; 7 bases are shared with TRBD1. TRBV23-1 is known as an ORF, though its function is uncertain. The CDR3 totals 15 residues. Trimming at V came to 6 bases and at J to 3 bases, leaving 11 bases not matched to a gene. Here the CDR3 reads CASRLPGTEYYEQYF. The CDR3 bases are TGCGCCAGCAGGCTACCCGGGACAGAATACTACGAGCAGTACTTC.

In its sample, this clone was seen once. This sequence joins TRBV19 and TRBJ1-3, with 8 bases lining up with TRBD1. V was clipped by 3 bases and J by 2 bases; unmatched bases: 3. Germline-derived CDR1 and CDR2 are LNHDA and SQIVND (reference sequence). The CDR3 runs to 15 residues. The CDR3 nucleotides read TGTGCCAGTAGTATGACAGGGGTACCTGGAAACACCATATATTTT. Its protein is CASSMTGVPGNTIYF.

In DNA, the CDR3 is TGCGCCAGCAGCCCAGGTAGCTCCTATAATTCACCCCTCCACTTT. It is translated as CASSPGSSYNSPLHF. The chain joins TRBV5-1 to TRBJ1-6; D unclear. Trimming stripped 4 bases from V and 0 bases from J, with 8 bases between. Germline-derived CDR1 and CDR2 are SGHRS and YFSETQ. The CDR3 runs 15 residues.

The chain employs TRBV19 and TRBJ2-1, with 12 bases lining up with TRBD2. The CDR3 length is 18 residues. Germline lookup yields CDR1 LNHDA and CDR2 SQIVND (reference sequence). The trim removed 4 bases at V and 0 bases at J, leaving 7 bases unmatched. The CDR3 coding sequence is TGTGCCAGTAGTACCGGGACTAGCGGGCCTATCTCCTACAATGAGCAGTTCTTC. This sequence encodes CASSTGTSGPISYNEQFF.

The J gene is TRBJ2-4, the V gene TRBV5-1, with 7 positions matching TRBD1. V shed 4 bases, J shed 6 bases, and the junction held 7 bases outside the gene matches. CDR1 SGHRS and CDR2 YFSETQ come from the germline V gene. The CDR3 has 14 amino acids. The CDR3 region has the DNA TGCGCCAGCAGCGCCACAGGGGTCGGAAACATTCAGTACTTC. As protein: CASSATGVGNIQYF.

The V gene is TRBV2, the J gene TRBJ1-6, with 7 nucleotides matching TRBD1. V lost 8 bases to trimming and J lost 6 bases; unmatched junction nucleotides: 4. The CDR3 sequence is 13 residues long. Germline CDR1 is SNHLY and CDR2 is FYNNEI. Written as DNA, the CDR3 is TGTGCCAGCTGGGACAGTCCTAATTCACCCCTCCACTTT. It translates to CASWDSPNSPLHF.